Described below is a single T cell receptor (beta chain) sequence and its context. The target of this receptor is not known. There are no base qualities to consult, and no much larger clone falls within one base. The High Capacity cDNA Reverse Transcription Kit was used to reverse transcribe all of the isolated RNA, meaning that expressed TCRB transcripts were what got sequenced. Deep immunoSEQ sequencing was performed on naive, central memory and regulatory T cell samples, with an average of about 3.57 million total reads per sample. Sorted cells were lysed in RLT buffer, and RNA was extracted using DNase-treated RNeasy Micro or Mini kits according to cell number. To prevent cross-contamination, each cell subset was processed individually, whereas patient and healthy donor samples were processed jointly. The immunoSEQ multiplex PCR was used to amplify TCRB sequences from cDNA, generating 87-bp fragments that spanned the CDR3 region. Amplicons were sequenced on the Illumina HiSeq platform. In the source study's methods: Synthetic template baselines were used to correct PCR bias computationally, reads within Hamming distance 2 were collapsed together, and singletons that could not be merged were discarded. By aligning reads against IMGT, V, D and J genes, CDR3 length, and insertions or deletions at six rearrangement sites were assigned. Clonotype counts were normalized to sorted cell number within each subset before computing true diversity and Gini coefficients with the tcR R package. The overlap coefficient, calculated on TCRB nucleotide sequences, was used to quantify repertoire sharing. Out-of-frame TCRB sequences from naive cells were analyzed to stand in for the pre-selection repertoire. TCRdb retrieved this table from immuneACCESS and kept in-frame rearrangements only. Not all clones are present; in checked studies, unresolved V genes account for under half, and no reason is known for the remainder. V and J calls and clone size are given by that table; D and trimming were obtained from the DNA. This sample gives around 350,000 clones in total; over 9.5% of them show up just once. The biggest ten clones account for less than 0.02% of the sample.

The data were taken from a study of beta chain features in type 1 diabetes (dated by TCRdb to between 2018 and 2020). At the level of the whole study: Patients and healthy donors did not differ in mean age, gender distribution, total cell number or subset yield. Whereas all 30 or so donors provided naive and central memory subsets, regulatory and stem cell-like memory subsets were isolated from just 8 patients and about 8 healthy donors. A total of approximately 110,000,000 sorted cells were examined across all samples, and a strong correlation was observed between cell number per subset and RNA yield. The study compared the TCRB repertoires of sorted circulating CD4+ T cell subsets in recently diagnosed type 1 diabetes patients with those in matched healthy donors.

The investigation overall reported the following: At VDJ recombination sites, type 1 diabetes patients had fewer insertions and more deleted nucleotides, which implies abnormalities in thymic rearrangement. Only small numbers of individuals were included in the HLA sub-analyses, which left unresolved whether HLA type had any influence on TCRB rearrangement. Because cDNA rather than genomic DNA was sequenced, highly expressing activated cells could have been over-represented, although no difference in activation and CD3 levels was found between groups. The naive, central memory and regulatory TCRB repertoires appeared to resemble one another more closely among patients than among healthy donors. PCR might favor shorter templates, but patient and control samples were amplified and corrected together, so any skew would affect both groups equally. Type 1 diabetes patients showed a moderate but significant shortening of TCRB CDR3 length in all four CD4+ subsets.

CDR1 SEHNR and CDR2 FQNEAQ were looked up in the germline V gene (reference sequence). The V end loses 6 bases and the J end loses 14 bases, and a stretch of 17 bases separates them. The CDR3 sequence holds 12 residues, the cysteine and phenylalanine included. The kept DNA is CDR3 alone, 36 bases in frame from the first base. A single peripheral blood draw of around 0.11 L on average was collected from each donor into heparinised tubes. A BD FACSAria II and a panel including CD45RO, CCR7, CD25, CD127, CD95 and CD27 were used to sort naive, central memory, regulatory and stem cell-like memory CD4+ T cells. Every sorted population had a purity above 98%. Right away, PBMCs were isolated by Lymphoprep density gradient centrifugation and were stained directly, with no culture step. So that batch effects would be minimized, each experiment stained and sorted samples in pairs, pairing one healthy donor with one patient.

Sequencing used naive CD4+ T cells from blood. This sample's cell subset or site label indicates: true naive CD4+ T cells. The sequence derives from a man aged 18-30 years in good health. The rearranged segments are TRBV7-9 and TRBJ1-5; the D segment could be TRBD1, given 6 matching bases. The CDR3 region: CASSRTGQKKHF. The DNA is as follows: TGTGCCAGCAGTAGGACTGGACAGAAGAAGCATTTT. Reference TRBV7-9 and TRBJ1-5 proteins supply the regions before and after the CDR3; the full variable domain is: DTGVSQNPRHKITKRGQNVTFRCDPISEHNRLYWYRQTLGQGPEFLTYFQNEAQLEKSRLLSDRFSAERPKGSFSTLEIQRTEQGDSAMYLCASSRTGQKKHFGDGTRLSIL.